The 21 T cell receptor beta chains reported below all come from one sample, sequenced in a study of T-cell memory formation after mild COVID-19. A single record per CDR3 protein comes from TCRdb applying MiXCR to the 5' RACE reads. The profile shows 450,000 or so distinct CDR3 sequences, about 23% of them singletons. The sequencing input was PBMCs or a T cell subset sorted from them (not recorded which). Receptors originate from an adult woman who had mild COVID-19 (a few samples of this study predate the infection). Cell type and time point are not known.

The V and J genes are TRBV5-1 and TRBJ2-7, with TRBD1 matching 10 bases. Unmatched junction bases numbered 8, after V lost 6 bases and J lost 2 bases. The CDR3 runs 15 residues. The germline gives CDR1 SGHRS, CDR2 YFSETQ. CDR3 region: CASTPGTGVPYEQYF. The CDR3 DNA follows: TGCGCCAGCACCCCAGGGACAGGGGTTCCCTACGAGCAGTACTTC.

This clonotype was detected ten times or more. The chain couples TRBV29-1 to TRBJ1-5; D not resolved. Germline values: CDR1 SQVTM, CDR2 ANQGSEA. V was pared by 4 bases and J by 0 bases, with 7 bases between. The CDR3 is made up of 13 amino acids. Written as DNA, the CDR3 is TGCAGCGTTGCTGAGAATAGCAATCAGCCCCAGCATTTT. Protein sequence: CSVAENSNQPQHF.

The chain is built from TRBV13 and TRBJ1-6; 10 bases align to TRBD1. Germline CDR1 and CDR2: PRHDT and FYEKMQ (reference sequence). J gave up 9 bases and V 5 bases, and 7 bases lay outside the gene matches. The CDR3 contains 15 residues. The CDR3, as DNA: TGTGCCAGCAGCCCGGGACAGGGGACCCCTTCACCCCTCCACTTT. This sequence encodes CASSPGQGTPSPLHF. Together with reference TRBV13 and TRBJ1-6, the CDR3 gives the full variable domain: AAGVIQSPRHLIKEKRETATLKCYPIPRHDTVYWYQQGPGQDPQFLISFYEKMQSDKGSIPDRFSAQQFSDYHSELNMSSLELGDSALYFCASSPGQGTPSPLHFGNGTRLTVT.

There are a few counts of this clonotype. J is TRBJ2-7 and V is TRBV12-3 or TRBV12-4; 8 bases map to TRBD2. Trimming removed 4 bases from V and 7 bases from J; junction bases left unmatched: 9. This CDR3 region has 14 residues. CDR3 nucleotide sequence: TGTGCCAGCAGTTACCGGGAGGGCCTTCAAGAGCAGTACTTC. Encoded protein: CASSYREGLQEQYF.

The chain combines TRBV6-2 or TRBV6-3 with TRBJ2-7, with D uncertain. Germline assignment: CDR1 MNHEY and CDR2 SVGEGT. The CDR3 is made up of 11 amino acids. The germline V and J ends were trimmed by 6 bases and 3 bases, with 6 bases remaining between them. In nucleotides, the CDR3 is TGTGCCAGCAGCCCCCACTACGAGCAGTACTTC. Translating it yields CASSPHYEQYF.

This clonotype was detected a few times. The rearrangement links TRBV12-3 or TRBV12-4 to TRBJ2-5; TRBD1 matches at 7 bases. This CDR3 comprises 13 residues. With V trimmed by 6 bases and J by 5 bases, 6 bases remained unmatched. The chain's CDR3 is CASRRQGAETQYF. In DNA, the CDR3 is TGTGCCAGCAGGAGACAGGGCGCCGAGACCCAGTACTTC.

In this sample, this clonotype turned up a few times. V is TRBV10-3 and J is TRBJ1-5, with D possibly TRBD1 on 6 matching bases. The germline CDR1 and CDR2 sequences are ENHRY and SYGVKD. The V end was cut by 3 bases, the J end by 4 bases, with 22 bases between. This CDR3 is built from 18 residues. CDR3 region: CAISESGKGGLGNQPQHF. DNA of the CDR3: TGTGCCATCAGTGAATCTGGAAAGGGGGGCTTAGGTAATCAGCCCCAGCATTTT.

Only a few counts were recorded for this clonotype. This chain connects TRBV29-1 to TRBJ2-3, with 8 bases that match TRBD1. This CDR3 is built from 13 residues. Germline CDR1 SQVTM, CDR2 ANQGSEA. The V segment lost 5 bases and the J segment 5 bases; nucleotides outside the gene matches: 6. The CDR3 sequence is CSVSRDRGDTQYF. Here the CDR3 DNA reads TGCAGCGTTTCCCGTGACAGGGGAGATACGCAGTATTTT.

This clonotype was counted a few times. The rearrangement joins TRBV5-4 to TRBJ2-2; the D is unclear. The CDR3 loop spans 14 amino acids. CDR1 and CDR2 from the germline V gene are SGHNT and YYREEE (reference sequence). Trimming stripped 0 bases from V and 4 bases from J, with 7 bases between. As DNA, the CDR3 is TGTGCCAGCAGCTTGGAAACTCGCACCGGGGAGCTGTTTTTT. It codes for CASSLETRTGELFF.

This clonotype was observed at least ten times. This chain connects TRBV12-3 or TRBV12-4 to TRBJ2-7; 8 nucleotides line up with TRBD1. The CDR3 length is 13 residues. After removal of 5 bases from V and 3 bases from J, the junction contained 3 bases not matched to a gene. The CDR3: CASSHGTGYEQYF. The CDR3 DNA follows: TGTGCCAGCAGTCATGGGACAGGCTACGAGCAGTACTTC.

This clonotype appeared a few times. This chain uses TRBV7-9 with TRBJ1-2; TRBD1 might be the D (5 bases). The CDR3 runs to 11 residues. Trimming removed 8 bases at V and 6 bases at J, with 10 bases between. CDR1 is SEHNR and CDR2 is FQNEAQ in the germline V gene (reference sequence). The CDR3 region has the DNA TGTGCCAGCTCCGGGGGTAATGGCTACACCTTC. Protein product: CASSGGNGYTF.

This chain links TRBV24-1 with TRBJ1-2; 10 nucleotides line up with TRBD1. Germline CDR1 is KGHDR and CDR2 is SFDVKD. This CDR3 region has 15 residues. J lost 4 bases, V lost 4 bases, and 5 bases had no gene match. CDR3 protein: CATSDSDRGSYGYTF. For the CDR3, the DNA is TGTGCCACCAGTGACTCGGACAGGGGGAGCTATGGCTACACCTTC.

This clonotype was detected a few times. The V gene is TRBV7-3, the J gene TRBJ2-2; the D gene could be TRBD1 or TRBD2 (5 bases each). CDR3 length equals 14 residues. Trimming stripped 5 bases from V and 3 bases from J, with 10 bases between. Germline CDR1 SGHTA, CDR2 FQGTGA. This CDR3 is CASSDMGDTGELFF. CDR3 DNA: TGTGCCAGCAGCGACATGGGGGACACCGGGGAGCTGTTTTTT.

This clonotype has a handful of counts. The chain carries TRBV9 and TRBJ2-1, with D perhaps given as TRBD1 or TRBD2 (5 bases each). Per the germline V gene, CDR1 is SGDLS and CDR2 is YYNGEE. V was shortened by 0 bases and J by 4 bases, with 11 bases between the two germline ends. This CDR3 comprises 15 residues. The CDR3 is CASSVVGTEYNEQFF. The CDR3 DNA is TGTGCCAGCAGCGTAGTGGGGACCGAATACAATGAGCAGTTCTTC.

The chain employs TRBV7-9 and TRBJ1-2; D remains ambiguous. The CDR3 is made up of 18 amino acids. Germline-derived CDR1 and CDR2 are SEHNR and FQNEAQ (reference sequence). The germline V and J ends were trimmed by 2 bases and 7 bases, with 26 bases remaining between them. CDR3 residues: CASSLLPPQRRSSPGYTF. DNA of the CDR3: TGTGCCAGCAGCTTATTACCGCCGCAGAGGAGGTCCTCCCCTGGCTACACCTTC.

In its sample, this clonotype was seen a few times. The chain employs TRBV4-2 and TRBJ2-1; D is possibly TRBD2 (6 bases). V was trimmed by 3 bases and J by 3 bases, leaving 18 bases between them. This CDR3 contains 17 residues. Germline V gene sequence: CDR1 LGHNA, CDR2 YNFKEQ. CDR3: CASSHDGRETSYNEQFF. The CDR3 nucleotides are TGTGCCAGCAGCCATGACGGGCGCGAGACTAGCTACAATGAGCAGTTCTTC.

The genes are TRBV20-1 and TRBJ2-7; D is possibly TRBD1 (5 bases). The CDR3 has 15 residues. The V end lost 7 bases, the J end lost 0 bases, and 19 bases lay between the germline ends. CDR1 is DFQATT and CDR2 is SNEGSKA in the germline V gene (reference sequence). The CDR3 protein is CSVTDARVGSYEQYF. The DNA of the CDR3 is TGCAGTGTTACGGACGCCAGGGTCGGCTCCTACGAGCAGTACTTC.

The chain employs TRBV6-5 and TRBJ2-7; TRBD1 matches at 12 bases. CDR3 length: 16 residues. The V and J ends lost 8 bases and 7 bases, in that order; junction bases with no gene match: 15. The V gene's germline CDR1 is MNHEY and CDR2 SVGAGI. The CDR3 DNA follows: TGTGCCAGCTCGCGTGGGACAGGGGGCAGTATGGGGGAGCAGTACTTC. Amino acid sequence: CASSRGTGGSMGEQYF.

This clonotype was found many times. V gene TRBV7-9 combines with J gene TRBJ2-1; 8 nucleotides match TRBD2. CDR1 and CDR2 (germline): SEHNR, FQNEAQ (reference sequence). Trimming took 6 bases from V and 6 from J; bases not matched to a gene: 4. CDR3 length: 13 amino acids. The CDR3 here is CASRSGTSNEQFF. The CDR3 DNA is TGTGCCAGCAGATCCGGGACTAGCAATGAGCAGTTCTTC.

The chain couples TRBV7-3 to TRBJ2-7, with D possibly being TRBD1 (6 bases). The CDR3 is 13 amino acids. The germline V gene has CDR1 SGHTA and CDR2 FQGTGA. Between the trimmed V and J ends, which lost 4 bases and 12 bases, there was a span of 19 bases. CDR3 protein: CASSSQNGQNLYF. The CDR3, as DNA: TGTGCCAGCAGCTCGCAAAATGGACAGAATCTGTACTTC. The variable domain in full, with the rest retrieved from reference TRBV7-3 and TRBJ2-7, is GAGVSQTPSNKVTEKGKYVELRCDPISGHTALYWYRQSLGQGPEFLIYFQGTGAADDSGLPNDRFFAVRPEGSVSTLKIQRTERGDSAVYLCASSSQNGQNLYFGPGTRLTVT.

There are a few counts of this clonotype. The V gene is TRBV7-2, the J gene TRBJ1-6; D is possibly TRBD1 (6 bases). Germline V gene lookup returns CDR1 SGHTA and CDR2 FQGNSA. The CDR3 has 16 residues. V dropped 5 bases and J dropped 7 bases, with 18 bases sitting between them. DNA of the CDR3: TGTGCCAGCAGCGCCAGGGGCCGCGTTAGAAATTCACCCCTCCACTTT. This sequence encodes CASSARGRVRNSPLHF.